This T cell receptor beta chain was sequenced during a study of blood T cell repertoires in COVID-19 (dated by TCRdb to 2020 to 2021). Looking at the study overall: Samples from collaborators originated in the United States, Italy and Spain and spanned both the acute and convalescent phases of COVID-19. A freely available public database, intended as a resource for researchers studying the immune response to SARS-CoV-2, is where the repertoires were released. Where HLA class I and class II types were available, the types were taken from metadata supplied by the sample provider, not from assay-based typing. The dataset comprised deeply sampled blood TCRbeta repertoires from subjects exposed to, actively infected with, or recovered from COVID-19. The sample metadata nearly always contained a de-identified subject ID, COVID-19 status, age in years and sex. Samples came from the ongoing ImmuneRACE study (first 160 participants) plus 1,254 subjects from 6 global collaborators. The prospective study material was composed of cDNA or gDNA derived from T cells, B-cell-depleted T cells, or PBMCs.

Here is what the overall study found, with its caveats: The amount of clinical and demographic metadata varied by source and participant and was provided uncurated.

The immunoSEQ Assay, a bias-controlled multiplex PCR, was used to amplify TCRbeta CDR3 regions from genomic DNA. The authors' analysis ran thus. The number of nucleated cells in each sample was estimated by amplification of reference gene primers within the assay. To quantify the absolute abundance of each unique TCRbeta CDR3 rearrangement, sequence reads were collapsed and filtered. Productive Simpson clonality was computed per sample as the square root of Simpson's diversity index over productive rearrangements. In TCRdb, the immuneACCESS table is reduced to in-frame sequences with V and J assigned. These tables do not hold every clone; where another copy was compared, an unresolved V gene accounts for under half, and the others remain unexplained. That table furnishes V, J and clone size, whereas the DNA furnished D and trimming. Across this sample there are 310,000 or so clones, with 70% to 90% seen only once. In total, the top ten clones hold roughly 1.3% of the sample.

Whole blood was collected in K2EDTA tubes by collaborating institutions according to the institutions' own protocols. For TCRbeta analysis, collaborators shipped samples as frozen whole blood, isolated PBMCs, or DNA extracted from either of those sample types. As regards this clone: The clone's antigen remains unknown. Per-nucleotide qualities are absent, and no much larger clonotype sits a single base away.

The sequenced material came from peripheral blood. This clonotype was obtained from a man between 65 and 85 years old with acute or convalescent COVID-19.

CDR3 sequence: CASSPRREGKQFF. In nucleotides, the sequence is TGTGCCAGCTCACCACGCCGGGAGGGGAAGCAGTTCTTC. The rearranged segments are TRBV18 and TRBJ2-1, with 8 bases in between that match TRBD2. The CDR3 numbers 13 residues from cysteine through phenylalanine. Only the CDR3 portion is preserved as DNA: 39 bases, with reading frame beginning at the first base. Sequences KGHSH (CDR1) and LQKENI (CDR2) are obtained from the germline V gene. Here V drops 1 base and J drops 11 bases, and the junction holds 4 bases not matched to any gene.